This T cell receptor beta chain originates from a study of blood T cell repertoires in COVID-19. Turning to the study itself: The cDNA or gDNA used as material had been derived from T cells, B-cell-depleted T cells, or PBMCs.

This CDR3 has 16 amino acids. Germline V gene sequence: CDR1 SGHTA, CDR2 FQGTGA. Membership in each cohort depended on participant-reported clinical history. A COVID-19 case was met by exposed participants within 2 weeks before study entry. As for this clone: The junction and the germline gene differ at one end; a read error may be behind it.

Methods used by the authors: Reference gene primers were amplified, and this amplification served to estimate nucleated cell counts. Here immunoSEQ multiplex PCR was the method, and the copy in TCRdb shows in-frame clones only, minus some. The V and J calls and clone size are taken from that table; D and trimming were inferred from the DNA. Among under 250,000 clones listed, around 82% were seen once. Sequencing was done on a sample of PBMCs or T cells enriched from blood (not recorded which). This TCR was recovered from a woman between 35 and 50 years old who had been exposed to COVID-19. The chain combines TRBV7-3 with TRBJ2-1; 10 positions match TRBD2. The CDR3 DNA sequence: TGTGCCAGCAGCCGGAAGCGGGGGGGCTCCAACAATGAGCAGTTCTTC. Residues: CASSRKRGGSNNEQFF.